This T cell receptor (beta chain) was captured by sequencing in a study of T cells in Graves' hyperthyroidism and ophthalmopathy. Each diagnosis drew on symptoms, thyroxine, TRAb, thyroid ultrasound and orbital computed tomography findings. Trimming stripped 5 bases from V and 1 base from J, with 14 bases between. Germline CDR1 and CDR2: SGHTA and FQGNSA. The CDR3 is 15 residues long. This clonotype was counted ten times or more. RNA transcripts served as the template for amplifying TCR beta CDR3 regions. An initial round of RT-PCR targeting the TCR CDR3 relied on the HTBI primer set. MiXCR was run by TCRdb on the multiplex PCR reads, yielding one entry per CDR3 protein. The table has 530,000 or so distinct CDR3 sequences, approximately 25% seen once.

The V gene is TRBV7-2, the J gene TRBJ2-5, with D tentatively TRBD1 (5 bases). This TCR was sampled from a young woman with Graves' ophthalmopathy. Sequencing used blood. This CDR3 is CASSPFRQTQETQYF. CDR3 nucleotides: TGTGCCAGCAGCCCCTTTCGACAGACCCAAGAGACCCAGTACTTC. Drawing the rest from reference TRBV7-2 and TRBJ2-5, the complete variable domain is GAGVSQSPSNKVTEKGKDVELRCDPISGHTALYWYRQSLGQGLEFLIYFQGNSAPDKSGLPSDRFSAERTGGSVSTLTIQRTQQEDSAVYLCASSPFRQTQETQYFGPGTRLLVL.